This T cell receptor (beta chain) was identified during a study of Graves' ophthalmopathy and Graves' hyperthyroidism. Broader study findings: An approximately 80% specificity and approximately 88% sensitivity were achieved by a 13-signature model that separated ophthalmopathy from stable hyperthyroidism.

Using RNA transcripts, the TCR beta CDR3 regions were amplified. RT-PCR with HTBI primers came first, then second-round multiplex PCR. In TCRdb, the multiplex PCR reads were re-called with MiXCR into one record per CDR3 protein. Of about 600,000 distinct CDR3 sequences listed, 39% are singletons. V was pared by 5 bases and J by 3 bases, with 2 bases of the junction left unmatched. The CDR3 has 13 amino acids. Ten or more counts support this clonotype. Its antigen is still unknown. The chain has TRBV12-3 or TRBV12-4 and TRBJ2-7, with 9 bases matching TRBD1. Sequenced material: peripheral blood or thyroid tissue (not recorded which). This TCR was recovered from an adult man with Graves' hyperthyroidism. CDR3 loop: CASSPTGGYEQYF. The CDR3 DNA sequence: TGTGCCAGCAGTCCGACAGGGGGCTACGAGCAGTACTTC.